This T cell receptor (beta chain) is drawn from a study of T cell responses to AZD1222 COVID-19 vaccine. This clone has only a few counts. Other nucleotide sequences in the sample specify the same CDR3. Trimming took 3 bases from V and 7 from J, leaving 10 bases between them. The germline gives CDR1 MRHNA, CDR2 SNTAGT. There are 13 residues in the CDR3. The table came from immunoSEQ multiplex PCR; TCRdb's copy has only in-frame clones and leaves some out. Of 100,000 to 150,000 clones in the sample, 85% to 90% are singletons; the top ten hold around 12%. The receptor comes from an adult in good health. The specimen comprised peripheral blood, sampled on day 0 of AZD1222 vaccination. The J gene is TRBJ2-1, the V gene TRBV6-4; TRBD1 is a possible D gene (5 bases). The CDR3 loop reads CASSEGRGNEQFF. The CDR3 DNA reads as TGTGCCAGCAGTGAGGGTAGGGGTAATGAGCAGTTCTTC.